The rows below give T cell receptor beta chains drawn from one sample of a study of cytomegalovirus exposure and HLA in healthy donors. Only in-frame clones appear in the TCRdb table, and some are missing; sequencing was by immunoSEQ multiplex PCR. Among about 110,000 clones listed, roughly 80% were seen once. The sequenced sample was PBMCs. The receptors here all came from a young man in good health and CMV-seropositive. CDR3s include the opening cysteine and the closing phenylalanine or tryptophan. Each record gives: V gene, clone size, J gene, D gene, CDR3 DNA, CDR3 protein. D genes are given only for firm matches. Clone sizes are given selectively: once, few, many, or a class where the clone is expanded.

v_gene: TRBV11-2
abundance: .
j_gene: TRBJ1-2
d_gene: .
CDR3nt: TGTGCCAGCAGCGCAGGTACAGGTGGATATGGCTACACCTTC
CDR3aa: CASSAGTGGYGYTF

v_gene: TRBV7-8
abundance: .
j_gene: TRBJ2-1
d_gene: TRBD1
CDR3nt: TGTGCCAGCAGCCCCGGCCTGGGACAGGACTACAATGAGCAGTTCTTC
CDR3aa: CASSPGLGQDYNEQFF

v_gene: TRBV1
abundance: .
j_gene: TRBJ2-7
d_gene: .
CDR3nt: TGCACCAGCAGCCAAGATCAGGGAATCTACGAGCAGTACTTC
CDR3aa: CTSSQDQGIYEQYF

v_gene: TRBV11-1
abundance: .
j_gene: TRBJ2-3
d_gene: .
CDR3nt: TGTGCCAGCAGCTGGGAGATGGTGGGAGATACGCAGTATTTT
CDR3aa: CASSWEMVGDTQYF

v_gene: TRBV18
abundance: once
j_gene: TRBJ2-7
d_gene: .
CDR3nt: TGTGCCAGCTCACCACGAACAGGGACCTACGAGCAGTACTTC
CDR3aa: CASSPRTGTYEQYF

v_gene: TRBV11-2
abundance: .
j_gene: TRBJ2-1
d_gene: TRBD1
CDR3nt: TGTGCCAGCAGCTTAACAGGGGGCTCCTACAATGAGCAGTTCTTC
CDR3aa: CASSLTGGSYNEQFF

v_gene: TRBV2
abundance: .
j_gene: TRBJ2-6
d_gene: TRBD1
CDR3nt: TGTGCCAGCAAGATAGGGACAGCTGGGGCCAACGTCCTGACTTTC
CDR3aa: CASKIGTAGANVLTF

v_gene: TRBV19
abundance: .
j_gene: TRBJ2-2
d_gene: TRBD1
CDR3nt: TGTGCCAGTAGTTGGGACAGGGCGACCGGGGAGCTGTTTTTT
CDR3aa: CASSWDRATGELFF

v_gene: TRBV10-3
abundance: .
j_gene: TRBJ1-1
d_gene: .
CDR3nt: TGTGCCATCAGCCTCAGGGACAACTTGCGTTACGACACTGAAGCTTTCTTT
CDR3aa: CAISLRDNLRYDTEAFF

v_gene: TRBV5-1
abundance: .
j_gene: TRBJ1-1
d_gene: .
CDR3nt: TGCGCCAGCAGCTTGTCCACAGGGTTGAACACTGAAGCTTTCTTT
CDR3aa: CASSLSTGLNTEAFF

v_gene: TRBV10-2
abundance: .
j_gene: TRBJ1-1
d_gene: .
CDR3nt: TGCGCCAGCAGTGAACAGTTGAACACTGAAGCTTTCTTT
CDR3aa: CASSEQLNTEAFF

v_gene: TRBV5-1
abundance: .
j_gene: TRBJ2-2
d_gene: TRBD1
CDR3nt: TGCGCCAGCAGCTTGGGCTTGGCAGGGGGCCTCGACGGGGAGCTGTTTTTT
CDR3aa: CASSLGLAGGLDGELFF

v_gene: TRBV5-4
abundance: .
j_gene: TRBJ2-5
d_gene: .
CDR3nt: TGTGCCAGCAGCGGGGGGACAGAAGCCAATCAAGAGACCCAGTACTTC
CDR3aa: CASSGGTEANQETQYF

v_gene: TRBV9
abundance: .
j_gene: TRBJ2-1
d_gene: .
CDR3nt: TGTGCCAGCAGCGTCAGTAGGAGCTCCTACAATGAGCAGTTCTTC
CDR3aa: CASSVSRSSYNEQFF

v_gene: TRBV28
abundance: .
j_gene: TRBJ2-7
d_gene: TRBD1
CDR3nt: TGTGCCAGCAGTGATCCGGGACAGGGGGTCTACGAGCAGTACTTC
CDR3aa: CASSDPGQGVYEQYF

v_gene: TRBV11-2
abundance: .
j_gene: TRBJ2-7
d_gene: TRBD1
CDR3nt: TGTGCCAGCAGGGGATACGGGACAGCCCCCTACGAGCAGTACTTC
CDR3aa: CASRGYGTAPYEQYF

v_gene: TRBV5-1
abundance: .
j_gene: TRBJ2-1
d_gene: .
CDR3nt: TGCGCCAGCAGCTATACTACCTCCGAGTCCTACAATGAGCAGTTCTTC
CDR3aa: CASSYTTSESYNEQFF

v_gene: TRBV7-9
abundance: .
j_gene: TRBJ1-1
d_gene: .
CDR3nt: TGTTCCAGCAGCTCCTCGAAGAAGGCAGGGGCTGAAGCTTTCTTT
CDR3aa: CSSSSSKKAGAEAFF

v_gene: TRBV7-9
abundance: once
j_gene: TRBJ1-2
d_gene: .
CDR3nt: TGTGCCAGCAGCAGGACCGGAGGATATGGCTACACCTTC
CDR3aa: CASSRTGGYGYTF

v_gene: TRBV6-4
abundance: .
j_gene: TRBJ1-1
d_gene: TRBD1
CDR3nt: TGTGCCAGCGGACAGGGGGAGGTAGCTTTCTTT
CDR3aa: CASGQGEVAFF

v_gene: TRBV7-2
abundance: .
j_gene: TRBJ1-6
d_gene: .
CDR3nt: TGTGCCAGCAGCTTAGAAGGGAGCTCCTATAATTCACCCCTCCACTTT
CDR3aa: CASSLEGSSYNSPLHF

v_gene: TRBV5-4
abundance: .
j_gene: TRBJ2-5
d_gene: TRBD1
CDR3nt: TGTGCCAGCAGCTTGTTTGGGACAGGGACTGAGACCCAGTACTTC
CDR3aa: CASSLFGTGTETQYF

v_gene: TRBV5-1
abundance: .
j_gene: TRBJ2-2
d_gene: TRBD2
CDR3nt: TGCGCCAGCAGCGTTAGCGGGGCGAACACCGGGGAGCTGTTTTTT
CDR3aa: CASSVSGANTGELFF

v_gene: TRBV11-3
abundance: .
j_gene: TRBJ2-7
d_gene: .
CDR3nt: TGTGCCAGCAGCTTATCGCCAGGAGGGCCCTACGAGCAGTACTTC
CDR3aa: CASSLSPGGPYEQYF

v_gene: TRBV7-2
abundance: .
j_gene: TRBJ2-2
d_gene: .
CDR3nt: TGTGCCAGCAGCGAACAGGTTTCCGGGGAGCTGTTTTTT
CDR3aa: CASSEQVSGELFF

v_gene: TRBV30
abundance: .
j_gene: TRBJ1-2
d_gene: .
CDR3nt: TGTGCCTGGAGTGTAGAGGGGGTCATGGGGACCTTC
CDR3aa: CAWSVEGVMGTF

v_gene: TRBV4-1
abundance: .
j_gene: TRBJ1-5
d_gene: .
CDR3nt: TGCGCCAGCAGCCAAGGATCCGGGGTCAGCAATCAGCCCCAGCATTTT
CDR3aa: CASSQGSGVSNQPQHF

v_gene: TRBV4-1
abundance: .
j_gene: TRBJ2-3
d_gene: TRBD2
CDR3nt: TGCGCCAGCAGCCAAGTACTAGCGGGGAGCACAGATACGCAGTATTTT
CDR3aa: CASSQVLAGSTDTQYF

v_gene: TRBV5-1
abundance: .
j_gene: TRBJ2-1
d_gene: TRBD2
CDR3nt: TGCGCCAGCAGCTTGGCCGTTAGCGGGAGCTACAATGAGCAGTTCTTC
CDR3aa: CASSLAVSGSYNEQFF

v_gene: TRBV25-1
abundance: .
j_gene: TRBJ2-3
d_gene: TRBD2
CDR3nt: TGTGCCAGCAGTAGAGTGGCTAGCGGGACAGATACGCAGTATTTT
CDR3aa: CASSRVASGTDTQYF

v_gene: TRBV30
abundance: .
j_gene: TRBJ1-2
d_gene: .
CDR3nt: TGTGCCTGGAGTGGATGGGGGCAAGGCTATGGCTACACCTTC
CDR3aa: CAWSGWGQGYGYTF

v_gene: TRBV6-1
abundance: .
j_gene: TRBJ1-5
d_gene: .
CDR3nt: TGTGCCAGCCAAACGGGTAGCAATCAGCCCCAGCATTTT
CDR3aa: CASQTGSNQPQHF

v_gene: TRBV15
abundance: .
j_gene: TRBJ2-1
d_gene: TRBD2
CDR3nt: TGTGCCACCAGCAGAGGAGGGCAGGGAGGGTTCCATGAGCAGTTCTTC
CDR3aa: CATSRGGQGGFHEQFF

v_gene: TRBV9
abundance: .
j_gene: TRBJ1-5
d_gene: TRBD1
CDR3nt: TGTGCCAGCAGCTCGGGACAGGGCAGCCAGCCCCAGCATTTT
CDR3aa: CASSSGQGSQPQHF

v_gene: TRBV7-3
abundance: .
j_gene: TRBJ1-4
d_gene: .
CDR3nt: TGTGCCAGCAGTCAGGGGCCCGGAGAAAAACTGTTTTTT
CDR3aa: CASSQGPGEKLFF

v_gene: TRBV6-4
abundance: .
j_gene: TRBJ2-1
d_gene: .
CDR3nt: TGTGCCAGCAGTGGCGCGGGAAACAATGAGCAGTTCTTC
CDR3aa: CASSGAGNNEQFF

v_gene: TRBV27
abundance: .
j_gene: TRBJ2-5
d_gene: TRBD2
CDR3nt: TGTGCCAGCAGTAGGACTAGCGGGGATCAAGAGACCCAGTACTTC
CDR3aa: CASSRTSGDQETQYF